Listed below are T cell receptor beta chains from one sample, sequenced in a study of T cell responses to AZD1222 COVID-19 vaccine. Assay used: immunoSEQ multiplex PCR; TCRdb lists only in-frame clones, some missing. The sample lists 180,000 or so clones, just over 90% occurring once. Sequences were derived from peripheral blood, sampled on day 0 of AZD1222 vaccination. The receptor source for this set is an adult in good health. Each CDR3 is given without its conserved first and last residue. Fields, in order: clone size, V gene, D gene, CDR3 protein. A D gene is named only where the DNA matches it firmly. Some rows mark clone size as missing; the rest say once, few, many or name a class of expanded clone.

>few|TRBV6-5|.
ASKSQPGNTIY
>.|TRBV7-9|TRBD2
ASSLASGGQETQY
>.|TRBV11-2|TRBD2
ASSPWRETDNEQF
>.|TRBV11-2|.
ASSLGMNTEAF
>.|TRBV19|.
ASTPRRGTEAF
>.|TRBV19|.
ASSPVGAANTEAF
>.|TRBV28|TRBD1
ASLDRGRLNEKLF
>.|TRBV27|.
ASSSMGLGNSPLH
>.|TRBV19|TRBD1
ASRQTGGDGYEQY
>.|TRBV5-6|.
ASSPSNYGYT
>.|TRBV5-6|.
ASSLDGPEEFEKLF
>.|TRBV7-6|TRBD1
ASSPRTGMNTEAF
>once|TRBV19|.
ASSTGPNTEAF
>.|TRBV7-9|TRBD2
ASSLEGTSGRWGEQF
>.|TRBV21-1|.
ASSFSGTYNEKLF
>once|TRBV7-9|.
ASSLAGSYNEQF